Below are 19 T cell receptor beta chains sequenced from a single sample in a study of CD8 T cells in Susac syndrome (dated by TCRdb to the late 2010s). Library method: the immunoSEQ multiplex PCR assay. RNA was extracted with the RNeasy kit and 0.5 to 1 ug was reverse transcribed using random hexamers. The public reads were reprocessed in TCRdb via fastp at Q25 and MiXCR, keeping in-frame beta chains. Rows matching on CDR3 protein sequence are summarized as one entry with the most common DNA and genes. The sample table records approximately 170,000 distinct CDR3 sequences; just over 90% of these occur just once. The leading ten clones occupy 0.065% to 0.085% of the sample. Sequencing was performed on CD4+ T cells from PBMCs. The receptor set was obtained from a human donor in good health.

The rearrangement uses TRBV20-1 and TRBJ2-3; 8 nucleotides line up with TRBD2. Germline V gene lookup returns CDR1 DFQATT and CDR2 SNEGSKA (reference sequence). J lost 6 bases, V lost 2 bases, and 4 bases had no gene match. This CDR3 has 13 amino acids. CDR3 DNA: TGCAGTGCTAGATTCCCTAGCGGGGATACGCAGTATTTT. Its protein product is CSARFPSGDTQYF.

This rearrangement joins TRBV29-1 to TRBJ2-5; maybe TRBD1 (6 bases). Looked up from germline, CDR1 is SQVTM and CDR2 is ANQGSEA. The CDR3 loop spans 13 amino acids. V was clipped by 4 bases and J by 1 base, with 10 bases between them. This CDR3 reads CSVVRTAQETQYF. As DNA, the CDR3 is TGCAGCGTTGTCCGGACAGCCCAAGAGACCCAGTACTTC.

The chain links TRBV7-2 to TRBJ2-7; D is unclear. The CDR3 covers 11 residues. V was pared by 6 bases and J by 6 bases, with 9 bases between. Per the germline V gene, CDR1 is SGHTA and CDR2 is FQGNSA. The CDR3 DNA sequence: TGTGCCAGCAGTGGCCAGATCGAGCAGTACTTC. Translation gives CASSGQIEQYF.

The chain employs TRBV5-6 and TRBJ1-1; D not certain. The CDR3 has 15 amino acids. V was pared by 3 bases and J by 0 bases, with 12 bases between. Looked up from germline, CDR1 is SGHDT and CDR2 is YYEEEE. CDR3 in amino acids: CASSSFPGVNTEAFF. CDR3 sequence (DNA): TGTGCCAGCAGCTCGTTCCCGGGAGTGAACACTGAAGCTTTCTTT. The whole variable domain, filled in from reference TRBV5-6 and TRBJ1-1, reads DAGVTQSPTHLIKTRGQQVTLRCSPKSGHDTVSWYQQALGQGPQFIFQYYEEEERQRGNFPDRFSGHQFPNYSSELNVNALLLGDSALYLCASSSFPGVNTEAFFGQGTRLTVV.

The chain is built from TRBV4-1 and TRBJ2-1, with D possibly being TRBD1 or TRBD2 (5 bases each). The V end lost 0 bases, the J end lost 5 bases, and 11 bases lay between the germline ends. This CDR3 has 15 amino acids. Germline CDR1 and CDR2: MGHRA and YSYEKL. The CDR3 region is CASSQDRGRDNEQFF. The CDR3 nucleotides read TGCGCCAGCAGCCAAGATCGGGGCAGGGACAATGAGCAGTTCTTC.

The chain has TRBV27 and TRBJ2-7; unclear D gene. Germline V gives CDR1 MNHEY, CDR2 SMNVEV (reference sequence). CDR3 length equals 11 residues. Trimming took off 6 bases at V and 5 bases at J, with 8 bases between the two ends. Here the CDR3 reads CASRDINEQYF. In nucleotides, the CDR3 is TGTGCCAGCAGGGATATAAACGAGCAGTACTTC.

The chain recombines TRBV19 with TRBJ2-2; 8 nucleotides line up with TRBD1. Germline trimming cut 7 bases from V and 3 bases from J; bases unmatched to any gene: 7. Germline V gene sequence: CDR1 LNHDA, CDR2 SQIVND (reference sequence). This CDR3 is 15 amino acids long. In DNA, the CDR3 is TGTGCCAGTACCATACAGGGGGTCCACACCGGGGAGCTGTTTTTT. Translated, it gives CASTIQGVHTGELFF.

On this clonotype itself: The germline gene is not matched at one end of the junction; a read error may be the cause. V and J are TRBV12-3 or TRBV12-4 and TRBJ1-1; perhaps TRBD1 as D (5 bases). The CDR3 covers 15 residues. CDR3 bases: TGTGCCAGCACCGAACGGAAGGGGATGAACACTGAAGTTTTCTTT. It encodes CASTERKGMNTEVFF.

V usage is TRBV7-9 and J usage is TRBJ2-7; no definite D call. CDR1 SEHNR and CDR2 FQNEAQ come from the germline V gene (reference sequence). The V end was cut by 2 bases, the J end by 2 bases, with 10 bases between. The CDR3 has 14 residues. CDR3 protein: CASSLNPPAYEQYF. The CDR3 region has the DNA TGTGCCAGCAGCTTAAACCCCCCAGCCTACGAGCAGTACTTC.

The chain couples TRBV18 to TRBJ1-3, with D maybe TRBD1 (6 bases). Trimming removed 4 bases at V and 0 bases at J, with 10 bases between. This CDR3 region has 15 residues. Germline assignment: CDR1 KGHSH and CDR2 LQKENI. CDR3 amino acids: CASSLLQGSGNTIYF. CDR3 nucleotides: TGTGCCAGCTCACTTCTACAGGGCTCTGGAAACACCATATATTTT.

CDR3 coding DNA: TGTGCCAGCACTCCTATGGCGGGAGGGCACAATGAGCAGTTCTTC. It translates to CASTPMAGGHNEQFF. The chain has TRBV12-3 or TRBV12-4 and TRBJ2-1; 9 bases are shared with TRBD2. The CDR3 is 15 residues long. The ends lost 7 bases at V and 5 bases at J; junction bases unmatched: 9.

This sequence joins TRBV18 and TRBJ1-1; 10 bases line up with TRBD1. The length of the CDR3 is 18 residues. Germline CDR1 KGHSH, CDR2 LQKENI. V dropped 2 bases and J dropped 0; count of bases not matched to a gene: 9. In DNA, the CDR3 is TGTGCCAGCTCACCAAGGAGGGGGACAGGGGCTGTGAACACTGAAGCTTTCTTT. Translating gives CASSPRRGTGAVNTEAFF.

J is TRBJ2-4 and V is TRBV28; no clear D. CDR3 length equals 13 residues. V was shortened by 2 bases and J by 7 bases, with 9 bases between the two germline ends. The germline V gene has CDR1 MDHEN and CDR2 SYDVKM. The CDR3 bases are TGTGCCAGCAGTTTAAAATCGACGAACATTCAGTACTTC. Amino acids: CASSLKSTNIQYF.

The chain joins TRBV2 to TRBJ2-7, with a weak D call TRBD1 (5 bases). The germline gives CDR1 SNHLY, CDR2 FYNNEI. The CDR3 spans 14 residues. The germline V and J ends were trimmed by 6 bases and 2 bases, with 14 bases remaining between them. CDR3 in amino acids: CASRTQTATYEQYF. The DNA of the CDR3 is TGTGCCAGCAGAACTCAGACAGCTACCTACGAGCAGTACTTC.

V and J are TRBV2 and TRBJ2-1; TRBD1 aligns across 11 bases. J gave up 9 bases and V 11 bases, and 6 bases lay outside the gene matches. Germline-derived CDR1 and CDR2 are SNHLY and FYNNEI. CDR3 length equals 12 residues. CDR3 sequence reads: CAGGQGASEQFF. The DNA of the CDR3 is TGTGCCGGTGGACAGGGGGCGAGTGAGCAGTTCTTC.

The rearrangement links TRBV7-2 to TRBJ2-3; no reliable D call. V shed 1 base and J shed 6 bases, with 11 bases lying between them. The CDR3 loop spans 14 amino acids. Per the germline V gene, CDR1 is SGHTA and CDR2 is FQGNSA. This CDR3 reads CASSLESRWDTQYF. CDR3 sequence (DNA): TGTGCCAGCAGCTTAGAATCCCGGTGGGATACGCAGTATTTT.

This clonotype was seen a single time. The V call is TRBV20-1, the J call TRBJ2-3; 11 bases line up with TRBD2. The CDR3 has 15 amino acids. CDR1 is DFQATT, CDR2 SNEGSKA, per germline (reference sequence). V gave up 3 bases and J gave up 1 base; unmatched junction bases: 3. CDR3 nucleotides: TGCAGTGCTAGGACTAGCGGGACTGGCACAGATACGCAGTATTTT. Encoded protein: CSARTSGTGTDTQYF.

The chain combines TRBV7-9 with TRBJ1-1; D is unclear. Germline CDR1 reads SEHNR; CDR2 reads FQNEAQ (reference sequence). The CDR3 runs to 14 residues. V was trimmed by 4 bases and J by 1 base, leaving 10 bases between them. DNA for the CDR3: TGTGCCAGCAGCTCTGAGGCCGCGAACACTGAAGCTTTCTTT. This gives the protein CASSSEAANTEAFF.

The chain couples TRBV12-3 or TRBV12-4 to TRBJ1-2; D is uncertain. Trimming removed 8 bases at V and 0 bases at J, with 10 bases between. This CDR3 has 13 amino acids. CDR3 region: CASGYTPNYGYTF. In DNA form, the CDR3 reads TGTGCCAGCGGGTACACACCTAACTATGGCTACACCTTC.